Below, 24 T cell receptor beta chains from the same sample are listed, as sequenced in a study of T-cell memory formation after mild COVID-19. MiXCR, run by TCRdb on the 5' RACE reads, gives a single entry per CDR3 protein. The table records approximately 290,000 distinct CDR3 sequences, about 15% of them present only once. Sample: PBMCs or a T cell subset sorted from them (not recorded which). The receptor set was obtained from a man younger than 30 who had mild COVID-19 (a few samples of this study predate the infection). Cell type and time point are not known.

This clonotype was detected only a few times. The chain couples TRBV9 to TRBJ1-3; D is perhaps TRBD1 (6 bases). The V end was cut by 0 bases, the J end by 2 bases, with 12 bases between. The CDR3 loop spans 16 amino acids. Germline CDR1 is SGDLS and CDR2 is YYNGEE. CDR3 DNA: TGTGCCAGCAGCGTAGAACCTAAGGGGGCTGGAAACACCATATATTTT. This codes for CASSVEPKGAGNTIYF.

The gene calls are TRBV6-5 and TRBJ1-1; D gene unclear. The length of the CDR3 is 15 residues. Looked up from germline, CDR1 is MNHEY and CDR2 is SVGAGI. V was shortened by 2 bases and J by 0 bases, with 10 bases between the two germline ends. CDR3 residues: CASSYRSGVNTEAFF. The DNA of the CDR3 is TGTGCCAGCAGTTACCGCTCCGGGGTGAACACTGAAGCTTTCTTT.

This clonotype was seen more than once but under ten times. The V call is TRBV4-3, the J call TRBJ1-1, with a tentative D call TRBD1 (5 bases). The CDR3 length is 13 residues. From germline, CDR1 is LGHNA and CDR2 YSLEER. Trimming pared 4 bases from V and 7 bases from J, leaving 13 bases between. CDR3 sequence: CASSPTVGDEAFF. As DNA, the CDR3 is TGCGCCAGCAGCCCCACCGTGGGGGATGAAGCTTTCTTT.

This clonotype turned up a few times. V is TRBV28 and J is TRBJ2-2; D possibly uses TRBD1 or TRBD2 (5 bases each). This CDR3 has 17 amino acids. Germline CDR1 and CDR2: MDHEN and SYDVKM. The germline V and J ends were trimmed by 3 bases and 2 bases, with 16 bases remaining between them. CDR3 region: CASSFPPGRANTGELFF. The CDR3 DNA follows: TGTGCCAGCAGTTTCCCCCCAGGGCGGGCTAACACCGGGGAGCTGTTTTTT.

This sequence joins TRBV5-1 and TRBJ2-3; 10 bases align to TRBD2. Trimming at V came to 0 bases and at J to 2 bases, leaving 6 bases not matched to a gene. Germline V gives CDR1 SGHRS, CDR2 YFSETQ. CDR3 length equals 17 residues. The CDR3 DNA follows: TGCGCCAGCAGCTTGGCTAGCGGGGGTCTCCCCACAGATACGCAGTATTTT. Protein sequence: CASSLASGGLPTDTQYF. The whole variable domain, filled in from reference TRBV5-1 and TRBJ2-3, reads KAGVTQTPRYLIKTRGQQVTLSCSPISGHRSVSWYQQTPGQGLQFLFEYFSETQRNKGNFPGRFSGRQFSNSRSEMNVSTLELGDSALYLCASSLASGGLPTDTQYFGPGTRLTVL.

This clonotype was found a few times. The gene calls are TRBV29-1 and TRBJ1-4; D perhaps matches TRBD1 (5 bases). Trimming cost V 5 bases and J 7 bases, with 11 bases left between them. In germline, CDR1 is SQVTM, CDR2 ANQGSEA. The length of the CDR3 is 12 residues. The DNA for the CDR3 is TGCAGCGTTTGGGGCGCGGGTGAAAAACTGTTTTTT. It specifies CSVWGAGEKLFF.

This clonotype was detected a few times. CDR3 DNA: TGTGCCAGCAGCCTAGATCGGGGGGCCTACGAGCAGTACTTC. Protein sequence: CASSLDRGAYEQYF. The chain has TRBV9 and TRBJ2-7, with 7 bases lining up with TRBD2. With V trimmed by 4 bases and J by 2 bases, 6 bases remained unmatched. Germline CDR1 reads SGDLS; CDR2 reads YYNGEE. The CDR3 is made up of 14 amino acids.

The rearrangement joins TRBV11-1 to TRBJ2-3, with D tentatively TRBD2 (6 bases). The ends were cut back, 1 base at V and 0 bases at J, with 17 bases in the middle. The germline CDR1 and CDR2 sequences are SGHAT and FQDESV (reference sequence). The CDR3 covers 18 residues. The CDR3 is CASSLEGSGSASTDTQYF. In nucleotides, the CDR3 is TGTGCCAGCAGCTTAGAGGGTAGCGGCAGCGCTAGCACAGATACGCAGTATTTT.

The rearrangement joins TRBV9 to TRBJ1-2, with D unclear. V was cut by 3 bases and J by 4 bases, with 13 bases left in between. Germline lookup yields CDR1 SGDLS and CDR2 YYNGEE. CDR3 size: 14 residues. This CDR3 reads CASSAGGGAYGYTF. The CDR3, as DNA: TGTGCCAGCAGCGCGGGAGGAGGCGCCTATGGCTACACCTTC.

V is TRBV6-6 and J is TRBJ2-7, with TRBD2 as a possible D gene (6 bases). Between the trimmed V and J ends, which lost 2 bases and 3 bases, there was a span of 11 bases. The length of the CDR3 is 14 residues. Germline CDR1 reads MNHNY; CDR2 reads SVGAGI (reference sequence). CDR3 amino acids: CASSYGGTLYEQYF. The CDR3 DNA reads TGTGCCAGCAGTTACGGCGGGACCCTCTACGAGCAGTACTTC.

V gene TRBV6-4 combines with J gene TRBJ2-3; 16 bases line up with TRBD2. The CDR3 totals 16 residues. J lost 4 bases, V lost 3 bases, and 1 base had no gene match. Germline V gene data show CDR1 as MRHNA and CDR2 as SNTAGT. CDR3 nucleotides: TGTGCCAGCAGTGAGGGACTAGCGGGGGGGCCAGATACGCAGTATTTT. It yields the protein CASSEGLAGGPDTQYF.

There are a few counts of this clonotype. V gene TRBV12-3 or TRBV12-4 combines with J gene TRBJ2-5; 9 positions match TRBD2. V trimming: 6 bases; J trimming: 2 bases; junction bases outside the gene matches: 7. This CDR3 comprises 15 residues. For the CDR3, the DNA is TGTGCCAGCAGAGTTAGCGGGGGAAATCAAGAGACCCAGTACTTC. Amino acids: CASRVSGGNQETQYF.

The sample holds a few counts of this clonotype. The chain links TRBV7-2 to TRBJ2-7; TRBD1 is a possible D gene (5 bases). V was cut by 1 base and J by 6 bases, with 13 bases left in between. The CDR3 totals 14 residues. CDR1 and CDR2 (germline): SGHTA, FQGNSA. The CDR3, as DNA: TGTGCCAGCAGCTTAGGGGGCGGACACATCGAGCAGTACGTC. Protein: CASSLGGGHIEQYV.

The gene calls are TRBV2 and TRBJ2-1, with a tentative D call TRBD2 (5 bases). The V gene lost 10 bases and the J gene lost 3 bases, with 7 bases spanning the gap. This CDR3 contains 11 residues. CDR1 and CDR2 from the germline V gene are SNHLY and FYNNEI. The CDR3 DNA reads as TGTGCCACCAGCGGCTACAATGAGCAGTTCTTC. It codes for CATSGYNEQFF.

This clonotype has more than one count but fewer than ten. The V and J genes are TRBV12-3 or TRBV12-4 and TRBJ1-5, with D possibly matching TRBD1 (6 bases). CDR3 length equals 15 residues. V lost 6 bases to trimming and J lost 8 bases, with 20 bases between them. DNA of the CDR3: TGTGCCAGCAGCCTAATGCAGGGGATGGGCGAGCCCCAGCATTTT. This translates into CASSLMQGMGEPQHF.

This clonotype has a handful of counts. This chain uses TRBV6-5 with TRBJ1-2; no clear D. The CDR3 is 12 residues long. Germline CDR1 reads MNHEY; CDR2 reads SVGAGI. Trimming stripped 5 bases from V and 6 bases from J, with 10 bases between. CDR3 sequence reads: CASSPGWDGYTF. The DNA for the CDR3 is TGTGCCAGCAGTCCCGGTTGGGATGGCTACACCTTC.

This clonotype occurred a few times. The chain combines TRBV4-2 with TRBJ1-5; a possible D gene is TRBD1 (6 bases). Germline V lookup: CDR1 LGHNA, CDR2 YNFKEQ. Trimming cost V 0 bases and J 6 bases, with 9 bases left between them. This CDR3 has 14 amino acids. The CDR3 region has the DNA TGTGCCAGCAGCCAAGAGGGAGGGGGTCAGCCCCAGCATTTT. Translating gives CASSQEGGGQPQHF.

The chain employs TRBV10-3 and TRBJ1-6; the D is unclear. CDR1 is ENHRY and CDR2 is SYGVKD in the germline V gene. V lost 7 bases and J lost 8, with 15 bases in between. The CDR3 has 14 amino acids. CDR3 protein: CAITTDPRDSPLHF. CDR3 sequence (DNA): TGTGCCATCACCACGGACCCGAGGGATTCACCCCTCCACTTT.

The chain combines TRBV4-1 with TRBJ1-1; D possibly corresponds to TRBD1 (5 bases). Germline V gene lookup returns CDR1 MGHRA and CDR2 YSYEKL. There are 15 residues in the CDR3. Trimming cost V 4 bases and J 2 bases, with 14 bases left between them. CDR3 nucleotides: TGCGCCAGCAGCCCCAGGGTAAGGGGAAACACTGAAGCTTTCTTT. Its protein is CASSPRVRGNTEAFF.

This clonotype was recorded at least ten times. The chain recombines TRBV10-3 with TRBJ2-1; 9 bases are a match to TRBD2. Trimming removed 8 bases from V and 6 bases from J; junction bases left unmatched: 17. This CDR3 is 17 amino acids long. CDR1 ENHRY and CDR2 SYGVKD come from the germline V gene. For the CDR3, the DNA is TGTGCCATCTCCCCCCAGGGGCGGGGGGGCCCGAGCAATGAGCAGTTCTTC. This codes for CAISPQGRGGPSNEQFF.

This clonotype was seen a handful of times. This chain connects TRBV7-3 to TRBJ2-3; no clear D gene. This CDR3 region has 13 residues. Germline CDR1 and CDR2: SGHTA and FQGTGA. V lost 5 bases and J 1 base, leaving 7 bases between the germline ends. CDR3 amino acids: CASSPQGTDTQYF. The CDR3 DNA follows: TGTGCCAGCAGCCCTCAGGGCACAGATACGCAGTATTTT.

This clonotype was observed a handful of times. The genes are TRBV10-3 and TRBJ1-2; D perhaps matches TRBD1 (5 bases). This CDR3 has 11 amino acids. Germline loops: CDR1 ENHRY, CDR2 SYGVKD. Trimming stripped 8 bases from V and 6 bases from J, with 10 bases between. CDR3 bases: TGTGCCATCCGGGGGTCCGATGGCTACACCTTC. This translates into CAIRGSDGYTF.

This clonotype was seen ten or more times. The chain has TRBV5-1 and TRBJ2-7; a possible D gene is TRBD1 (6 bases). CDR3 size: 13 residues. Germline V CDR1 and CDR2: SGHRS, YFSETQ. The V and J ends lost 4 bases and 7 bases respectively, with 15 bases between them. This chain's CDR3 is CASSIDQTGEQYF. The CDR3 region has the DNA TGCGCCAGCAGCATCGATCAAACAGGGGAGCAGTACTTC.

This clonotype was seen a handful of times. The V and J genes are TRBV7-2 and TRBJ1-1, with 8 positions matching TRBD1. The CDR3 loop spans 15 amino acids. V gave up 3 bases and J gave up 5 bases; unmatched junction bases: 8. Germline lookup yields CDR1 SGHTA and CDR2 FQGNSA. The DNA of the CDR3 is TGTGCCAGCAGCTTGGGGGACAGGCCGGAAACTGAAGCTTTCTTT. This codes for CASSLGDRPETEAFF.